The rows below give T cell receptor beta chains drawn from one sample of a study of T-cell reconstitution after alpha-beta-depleted transplantation in children. TCRdb re-called the PCR reads with MiXCR, one entry per CDR3 protein. The sample carries roughly 220,000 distinct CDR3 sequences, 7% to 9% recorded once. Specimen: PBMCs, mostly from graft donor cells, collected 360 days after TCRalphabeta/CD19-depleted stem cell transplant. These receptor sequences come from a male patient between 2 and 10 years old who had a stem cell transplant for acute myeloid leukemia, so the T cells may come from the graft donor. The CDR3 runs from the conserved cysteine through the conserved F or W. The D gene is left open where the match is weak. The size of a clone is reported for some rows only, either as once, few or many, or as a class for expanded clones.

cdr3_aa: CASGLGGGFNQPQHF; cdr3_nt: TGTGCTAGTGGTTTAGGAGGGGGCTTCAATCAGCCCCAGCATTTT; clone_size: NA; d_call: TRBD1; v_call: TRBV12-5; j_call: TRBJ1-5
cdr3_aa: CASSLMGRDYGYTF; cdr3_nt: TGTGCCAGCAGCTTAATGGGGAGAGACTATGGCTACACCTTC; clone_size: NA; d_call: NA; v_call: TRBV7-2; j_call: TRBJ1-2
cdr3_aa: CASSLVAPTYEQYF; cdr3_nt: TGTGCCAGCAGCTTAGTAGCGCCCACCTACGAGCAGTACTTC; clone_size: few; d_call: NA; v_call: TRBV7-2; j_call: TRBJ2-7
cdr3_aa: CASSWGGPVYNEQFF; cdr3_nt: TGCGCCAGCAGCTGGGGAGGGCCGGTATACAATGAGCAGTTCTTC; clone_size: NA; d_call: TRBD2; v_call: TRBV5-1; j_call: TRBJ2-1
cdr3_aa: CASSQVNLAGEKVVNEQFF; cdr3_nt: TGCGCCAGCAGCCAAGTAAATTTAGCGGGAGAAAAGGTGGTTAATGAGCAGTTCTTC; clone_size: few; d_call: TRBD2; v_call: TRBV4-1; j_call: TRBJ2-1
cdr3_aa: CASSPGWVGEQFF; cdr3_nt: TGTGCCAGCAGCCCCGGTTGGGTCGGTGAGCAGTTCTTC; clone_size: few; d_call: NA; v_call: TRBV5-5; j_call: TRBJ2-1
cdr3_aa: CASSEIGTSGPNEQFF; cdr3_nt: TGTGCCAGCAGTGAAATCGGGACTAGCGGTCCCAATGAGCAGTTCTTC; clone_size: NA; d_call: TRBD2; v_call: TRBV12-3/TRBV12-4; j_call: TRBJ2-1
cdr3_aa: CSVLQGLHYGYTF; cdr3_nt: TGCAGCGTCCTACAGGGGCTTCACTATGGCTACACCTTC; clone_size: few; d_call: TRBD1; v_call: TRBV29-1; j_call: TRBJ1-2
cdr3_aa: CASSSGQLNTEAFF; cdr3_nt: TGTGCCAGCAGTTCGGGACAGCTAAACACTGAAGCTTTCTTT; clone_size: few; d_call: TRBD1; v_call: TRBV12-3/TRBV12-4; j_call: TRBJ1-1
cdr3_aa: CASSGQGINEQYF; cdr3_nt: TGTGCCAGCAGCGGACAGGGGATCAACGAGCAGTACTTC; clone_size: few; d_call: TRBD1; v_call: TRBV12-3/TRBV12-4; j_call: TRBJ2-7
cdr3_aa: CAISDSRGITDTQYF; cdr3_nt: TGTGCCATCAGTGATAGCAGGGGAATCACAGATACGCAGTATTTT; clone_size: many; d_call: NA; v_call: TRBV10-3; j_call: TRBJ2-3
cdr3_aa: CASSQGLSREQYF; cdr3_nt: TGCGCCAGCAGCCAAGGACTGTCCCGCGAGCAGTACTTC; clone_size: NA; d_call: NA; v_call: TRBV4-1; j_call: TRBJ2-7
cdr3_aa: CSARGGTSYTQYF; cdr3_nt: TGCAGTGCTAGAGGCGGGACATCCTATACGCAGTATTTT; clone_size: many; d_call: NA; v_call: TRBV20-1; j_call: TRBJ2-3
cdr3_aa: CATSGSGSFTDTQYF; cdr3_nt: TGTGCCACCAGTGGCAGCGGGAGCTTCACAGATACGCAGTATTTT; clone_size: few; d_call: TRBD2; v_call: TRBV24-1; j_call: TRBJ2-3
cdr3_aa: CATSDHTGAGYTF; cdr3_nt: TGTGCCACCAGTGATCACACAGGGGCGGGCTACACCTTC; clone_size: NA; d_call: TRBD1; v_call: TRBV24-1; j_call: TRBJ1-2
cdr3_aa: CASSHDRGPNSPLHF; cdr3_nt: TGCGCCAGCAGCCACGACAGGGGGCCTAATTCACCCCTCCACTTT; clone_size: few; d_call: TRBD1; v_call: TRBV4-1; j_call: TRBJ1-6
cdr3_aa: CASSQEPTGLSGANVLTF; cdr3_nt: TGCGCCAGCAGCCAAGAACCGACAGGTCTCTCTGGGGCCAACGTCCTGACTTTC; clone_size: NA; d_call: NA; v_call: TRBV4-3; j_call: TRBJ2-6
cdr3_aa: CAWMTSLETQYF; cdr3_nt: TGTGCCTGGATGACTAGCTTGGAGACCCAGTACTTC; clone_size: NA; d_call: TRBD2; v_call: TRBV30; j_call: TRBJ2-5
cdr3_aa: CASMGGVNTGELFF; cdr3_nt: TGTGCCAGCATGGGAGGGGTGAACACCGGGGAGCTGTTTTTT; clone_size: NA; d_call: TRBD2; v_call: TRBV12-3/TRBV12-4; j_call: TRBJ2-2
cdr3_aa: CASSLGLQTQYF; cdr3_nt: TGTGCCAGCAGCTTAGGCTTGCAGACCCAGTACTTC; clone_size: many; d_call: NA; v_call: TRBV7-2; j_call: TRBJ2-5
cdr3_aa: CASSPIRGVDTEAFF; cdr3_nt: TGTGCCAGCTCACCTATCAGGGGCGTGGACACTGAAGCTTTCTTT; clone_size: NA; d_call: NA; v_call: TRBV18; j_call: TRBJ1-1
cdr3_aa: CASSKGTGFDTQYF; cdr3_nt: TGTGCCAGCAGCAAAGGGACAGGGTTCGATACGCAGTATTTT; clone_size: NA; d_call: TRBD1; v_call: TRBV7-3; j_call: TRBJ2-3